These 4 T cell receptor beta chains were all obtained from the same sample, sequenced in a study of blood T cell repertoires in COVID-19. Profiled with immunoSEQ multiplex PCR; TCRdb holds only in-frame clones, not every one. This table has about 110,000 clones, more than 80% appearing once. Sequenced: peripheral blood. The receptors were sampled from a woman in her sixties or seventies with COVID-19, enrolled during active disease.

The gene calls are TRBV24-1 and TRBJ2-7, with no clear D. Trimming took off 9 bases at V and 7 bases at J, with 24 bases between the two ends. Germline CDR1 is KGHDR and CDR2 is SFDVKD. The CDR3 spans 15 residues. The CDR3 bases are TGTGCCACCGGGTTAAGCGTGGTGCTAGAGTGGGAGCAGTACTTC. Encoded protein: CATGLSVVLEWEQYF.

The chain joins TRBV18 to TRBJ2-2; 12 nucleotides agree with TRBD2. CDR3 length: 16 residues. The V gene end was trimmed by 3 bases and the J gene end by 7 bases; junction bases not matched to a gene: 6. The germline CDR1 and CDR2 sequences are KGHSH and LQKENI. The CDR3 loop is CASSPRGLAGFGELFF. The CDR3 region has the DNA TGTGCCAGCTCACCCCGTGGACTAGCGGGGTTCGGGGAGCTGTTTTTT.

This chain connects TRBV15 to TRBJ2-5; TRBD2 matches at 14 bases. The germline V gene encodes CDR1 LNHNV and CDR2 YYDKDF (reference sequence). J lost 3 bases, V lost 5 bases, and 8 bases had no gene match. This CDR3 has 17 amino acids. In DNA form, the CDR3 reads TGTGCCACCAGCGACTTCGGGACTAGCGGGGGAAAAGAGACCCAGTACTTC. Residues: CATSDFGTSGGKETQYF.

In DNA form, the CDR3 reads TGTGCCAGCAGTTACGACGGGGGAAGGAACACCATATATTTT. This translates into CASSYDGGRNTIYF. This sequence joins TRBV6-5 and TRBJ1-3; the D gene is possibly TRBD1 (5 bases). The V gene lost 2 bases and the J gene lost 7 bases, with 12 bases spanning the gap. CDR3 size: 14 residues. Germline CDR1 is MNHEY and CDR2 is SVGAGI.